This paragraph reports one T cell receptor (beta chain). The sample belongs to a study of blood T cell repertoires in COVID-19. Across the study: Sites in the United States, Italy and Spain provided acute and convalescent COVID-19 samples. In each case, the material was cDNA or gDNA derived from T cells, B-cell-depleted T cells, or PBMCs.

The V segment lost 3 bases and the J segment 3 bases; nucleotides outside the gene matches: 6. The CDR3 covers 16 residues. Germline-derived CDR1 and CDR2 are SEHNR and FQNEAQ (reference sequence). Authors' data handling: The assay estimated nucleated cells by amplifying reference gene primers. Repertoires were generated with immunoSEQ multiplex PCR, while TCRdb's copy carries only in-frame clones and drops some. V and J calls and clone size are copied from that table; D and trimming were computed from the DNA. The table records roughly 300,000 clones, about 87% of them present only once. This receptor was identified in a woman between 35 and 50 years old who had recovered from COVID-19. Sequenced material: peripheral blood. V gene TRBV7-9 combines with J gene TRBJ2-2; 8 bases align to TRBD2. The DNA for the CDR3 is TGTGCCAGCAGCTTGGCGCGGGGGGACTACACCGGGGAGCTGTTTTTT. Translation gives CASSLARGDYTGELFF.